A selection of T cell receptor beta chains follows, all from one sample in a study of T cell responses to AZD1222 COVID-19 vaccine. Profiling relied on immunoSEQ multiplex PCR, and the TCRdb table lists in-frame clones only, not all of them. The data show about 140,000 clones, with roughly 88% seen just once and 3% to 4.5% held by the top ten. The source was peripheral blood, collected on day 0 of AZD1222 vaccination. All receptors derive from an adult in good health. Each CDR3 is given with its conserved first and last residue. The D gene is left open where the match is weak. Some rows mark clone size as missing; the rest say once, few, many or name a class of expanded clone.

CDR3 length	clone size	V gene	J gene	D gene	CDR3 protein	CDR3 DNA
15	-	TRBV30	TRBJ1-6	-	CAWSHNGRGNSPLHF	TGTGCCTGGAGTCATAACGGACGCGGAAATTCACCCCTCCACTTT
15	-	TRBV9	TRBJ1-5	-	CASSVGVTDNQPQHF	TGTGCCAGCAGCGTAGGTGTGACAGACAATCAGCCCCAGCATTTT
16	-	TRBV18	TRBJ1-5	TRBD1	CASSRTGTGADQPQHF	TGTGCCAGCTCTCGCACCGGGACAGGGGCCGATCAGCCCCAGCATTTT
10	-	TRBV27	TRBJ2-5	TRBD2	CASSFGGRNF	TGTGCCAGCAGTTTTGGCGGGAGGAACTTC
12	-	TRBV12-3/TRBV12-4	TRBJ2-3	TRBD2	CAVGLEPDTQYF	TGTGCAGTCGGACTAGAGCCAGATACGCAGTATTTT
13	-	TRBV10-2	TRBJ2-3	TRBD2	CASITAGATTQYF	TGCGCCAGTATCACAGCGGGGGCCACCACGCAGTATTTT
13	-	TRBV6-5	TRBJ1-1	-	CASSRWNRAEAFF	TGTGCCAGCAGTCGTTGGAATAGGGCTGAAGCTTTCTTT
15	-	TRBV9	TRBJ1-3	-	CASGDPTGLFHTIYF	TGTGCCAGCGGGGACCCGACAGGATTGTTCCACACCATATATTTT
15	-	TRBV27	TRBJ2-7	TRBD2	CASSPGLASTYEQYF	TGTGCCAGCAGTCCCGGACTAGCTTCAACCTACGAGCAGTACTTC
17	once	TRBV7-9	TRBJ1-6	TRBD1	CASSLRESRDRDSPLHF	TGTGCCAGCAGCCTCAGAGAGTCCCGGGACAGAGATTCACCCCTCCACTTT
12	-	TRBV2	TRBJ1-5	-	CASSDSNQPQHF	TGTGCCAGCAGTGATAGCAATCAGCCCCAGCATTTT
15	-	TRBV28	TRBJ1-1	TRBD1	CASSTQGGWNTEAFF	TGTGCCAGCAGTACTCAGGGGGGTTGGAACACTGAAGCTTTCTTT
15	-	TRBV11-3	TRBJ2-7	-	CASSLGPGTNYEQYF	TGTGCCAGCAGCTTAGGCCCCGGGACAAACTACGAGCAGTACTTC
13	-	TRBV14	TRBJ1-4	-	CASSRGLGEKLFF	TGTGCCAGCAGCCGGGGACTGGGTGAAAAACTGTTTTTT
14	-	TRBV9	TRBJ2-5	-	CASSVAGVDETQYF	TGTGCCAGCAGCGTAGCGGGAGTAGATGAGACCCAGTACTTC
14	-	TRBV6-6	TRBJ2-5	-	CASSVQEYQETQYF	TGTGCCAGCAGCGTTCAGGAGTACCAAGAGACCCAGTACTTC
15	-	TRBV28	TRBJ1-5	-	CASSYGLGRDQPQHF	TGTGCCAGCAGTTACGGACTAGGGCGGGATCAGCCCCAGCATTTT
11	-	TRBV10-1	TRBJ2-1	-	CASSVHNEQFF	TGCGCCAGCAGTGTCCACAATGAGCAGTTCTTC
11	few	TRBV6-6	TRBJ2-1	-	CASSLSNEQFF	TGTGCCAGCAGCCTCTCCAATGAGCAGTTCTTC
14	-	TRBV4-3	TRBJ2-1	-	CASSLAGPSGEQFF	TGCGCCAGCAGCTTGGCGGGCCCATCCGGTGAGCAGTTCTTC
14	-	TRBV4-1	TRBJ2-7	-	CASSQDEVSGEQYF	TGCGCCAGCAGCCAAGACGAGGTTTCGGGGGAGCAGTACTTC
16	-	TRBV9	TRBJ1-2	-	CASSVGTGLGSYGYTF	TGTGCCAGCAGCGTGGGAACAGGGTTGGGTTCCTATGGCTACACCTTC
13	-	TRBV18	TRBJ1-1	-	CASSIGMNTEAFF	TGTGCCAGCTCAATAGGTATGAACACTGAAGCTTTCTTT
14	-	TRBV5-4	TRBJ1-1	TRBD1	CASSWTGSRTEAFF	TGTGCCAGCAGCTGGACAGGGTCCCGAACTGAAGCTTTCTTT
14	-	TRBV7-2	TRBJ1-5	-	CASSPGAGNQPQHF	TGTGCCAGCAGCCCCGGGGCCGGCAATCAGCCCCAGCATTTT
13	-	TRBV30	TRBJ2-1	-	CAWDAGTYNEQFF	TGTGCCTGGGATGCGGGAACCTACAATGAGCAGTTCTTC
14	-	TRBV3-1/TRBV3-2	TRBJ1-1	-	CASSQGTAQGEAFF	TGTGCCAGCAGCCAAGGTACGGCTCAGGGGGAAGCTTTCTTT
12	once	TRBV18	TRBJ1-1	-	CASSPQNTEAFF	TGTGCCAGCTCACCACAGAACACTGAAGCTTTCTTT
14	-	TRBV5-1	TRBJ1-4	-	CASSWQPANEKLFF	TGCGCCAGCAGCTGGCAGCCGGCTAATGAAAAACTGTTTTTT
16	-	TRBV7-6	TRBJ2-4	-	CASSTSRGLAKNIQYF	TGTGCCAGCAGCACCTCCAGGGGTCTGGCCAAAAACATTCAGTACTTC
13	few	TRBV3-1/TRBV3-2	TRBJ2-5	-	CASSFRGGETQYF	TGTGCCAGCAGTTTCAGGGGAGGAGAGACCCAGTACTTC
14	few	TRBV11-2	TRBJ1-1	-	CASTLGRLNTEAFF	TGTGCCAGCACCTTAGGACGGTTGAACACTGAAGCTTTCTTT
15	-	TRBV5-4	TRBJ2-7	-	CASSLGQKSSYEQYF	TGTGCCAGCAGCTTGGGGCAGAAGAGCTCCTACGAGCAGTACTTC
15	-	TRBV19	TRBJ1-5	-	CASSIVWGQGQPQHF	TGTGCCAGTAGTATAGTTTGGGGGCAAGGGCAGCCCCAGCATTTT
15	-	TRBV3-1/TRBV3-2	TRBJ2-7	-	CASSQDGRRGDEQYF	TGTGCCAGCAGCCAAGATGGACGGAGAGGAGACGAGCAGTACTTC
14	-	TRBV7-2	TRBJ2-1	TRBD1	CASRRSGTGNEQFF	TGTGCCAGCAGGCGATCCGGGACAGGGAATGAGCAGTTCTTC
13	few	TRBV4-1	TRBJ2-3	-	CASSPPNTDTQYF	TGCGCCAGCAGCCCGCCAAATACAGATACGCAGTATTTT
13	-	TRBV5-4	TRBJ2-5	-	CASSPGPQETQYF	TGTGCCAGCAGCCCGGGGCCCCAAGAGACCCAGTACTTC
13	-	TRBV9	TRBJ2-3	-	CASSLQGTDTQYF	TGTGCCAGCAGCCTACAGGGTACAGATACGCAGTATTTT
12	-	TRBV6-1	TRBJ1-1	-	CASSEQGNEAFF	TGTGCCAGCAGTGAGCAGGGGAATGAAGCTTTCTTT
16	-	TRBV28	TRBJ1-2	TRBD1	CAAEGASTGAKGGYTF	TGTGCCGCGGAGGGTGCCTCGACAGGGGCAAAAGGCGGCTACACCTTC
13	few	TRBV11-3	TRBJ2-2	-	CASSWVNAGELFF	TGTGCCAGCAGTTGGGTGAACGCCGGGGAGCTGTTTTTT
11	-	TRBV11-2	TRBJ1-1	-	CASSLGRTSSF	TGTGCCAGCAGCTTAGGACGTACCAGTAGCTTT
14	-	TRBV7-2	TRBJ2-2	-	CASSFGRRTGELFF	TGTGCCAGCAGCTTCGGCAGGCGCACCGGGGAGCTGTTTTTT
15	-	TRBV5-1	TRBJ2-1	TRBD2	CASSLGLAGYNEQFF	TGCGCCAGCAGCTTGGGACTAGCGGGATACAATGAGCAGTTCTTC
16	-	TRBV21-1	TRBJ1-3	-	CASSTRGEVSGNTIYF	TGTGCCAGCAGCACGCGGGGGGAAGTCTCGGGGAACACCATATATTTT
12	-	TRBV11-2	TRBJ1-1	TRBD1	CASSYRDSESFF	TGTGCCAGCAGCTACCGGGACAGCGAGTCTTTCTTT
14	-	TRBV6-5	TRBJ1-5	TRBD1	CASSLGQGAQPQHF	TGTGCCAGCAGTCTAGGACAGGGGGCCCAGCCCCAGCATTTT
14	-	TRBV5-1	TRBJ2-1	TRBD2	CASSASGAGDEQFF	TGCGCCAGCAGCGCTAGCGGCGCTGGCGATGAGCAGTTCTTC
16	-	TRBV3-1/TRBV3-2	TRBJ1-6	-	CASSTLPGQNNSPLHF	TGTGCCAGCAGCACCCTGCCCGGACAGAATAATTCACCCCTCCACTTT